The rows below give T cell receptor beta chains drawn from one sample of a study of T cells in tumors after PD-1 blockade. The method was immunoSEQ multiplex PCR; TCRdb's version includes in-frame clones alone and lacks a portion of them. The sample has 60,000 or so clones, over 75% seen once. This material consisted of PBMCs, taken before anti-PD-1 treatment. These receptors came from a human donor with basal cell carcinoma. Each CDR3 is given with its conserved first and last residue. Fields, in order: V gene, D gene, J gene, clone size, CDR3 protein, CDR3 DNA. A D gene is named only where the DNA matches it firmly. The size field is filled for only some rows; it gives once, few, many or a size class.

TRBV18,.,TRBJ1-2,.,CASSQAAGGNYGYTF,TGTGCCAGCTCCCAAGCTGCGGGGGGGAACTATGGCTACACCTTC
TRBV6-4,TRBD2,TRBJ2-3,.,CASSDSGGGAPDTQYF,TGTGCCAGCAGTGACTCGGGCGGGGGGGCCCCGGATACGCAGTATTTT
TRBV28,TRBD1,TRBJ1-2,.,CASKPGQTNYGYTF,TGTGCCAGCAAACCGGGACAGACAAACTATGGCTACACCTTC
TRBV15,.,TRBJ1-4,.,CATSSEHEKLFF,TGTGCCACCAGCAGCGAGCATGAAAAACTGTTTTTT
TRBV4-1,.,TRBJ2-5,.,CASSRGPQETQYF,TGCGCCAGCAGCCGGGGACCTCAAGAGACCCAGTACTTC
TRBV9,TRBD2,TRBJ2-1,once,CASSLRGGHASEQFF,TGTGCCAGCAGCCTCCGCGGGGGGCACGCCAGTGAGCAGTTCTTC
TRBV5-8,.,TRBJ2-5,.,CASSLAQRAQETQYF,TGTGCCAGCAGCTTGGCCCAACGCGCTCAAGAGACCCAGTACTTC
TRBV6-5,.,TRBJ1-3,.,CASIGESGNTIYF,TGTGCCAGCATCGGGGAGTCTGGAAACACCATATATTTT
TRBV10-3,.,TRBJ1-6,.,CAISETGTNNSPLHF,TGTGCCATCAGTGAGACCGGGACAAATAATTCACCCCTCCACTTT
TRBV4-3,TRBD2,TRBJ2-5,.,CASSPAAGVQETQYF,TGCGCCAGCAGCCCCGCGGCGGGGGTCCAAGAGACCCAGTACTTC
TRBV25-1,.,TRBJ1-2,.,CASSEWQQGGYTF,TGTGCCAGCAGTGAATGGCAACAGGGTGGCTACACCTTC
TRBV4-1,.,TRBJ1-3,.,CASSPGRGQGSGNTIYF,TGCGCCAGCAGCCCCGGCAGGGGACAAGGATCTGGAAACACCATATATTTT
TRBV5-1,.,TRBJ1-3,medium-sized,CASSLGQNSGNTIYF,TGCGCCAGCAGCTTGGGACAGAACTCTGGAAACACCATATATTTT
TRBV6-6,.,TRBJ2-2,.,CASSRIFGSRVDGELFF,TGTGCCAGCAGCCGAATATTTGGGTCGCGGGTCGACGGGGAGCTGTTTTTT
TRBV30,TRBD1,TRBJ1-5,.,CAWSLGTKQGAQHF,TGTGCCTGGAGTCTCGGGACAAAACAGGGGGCCCAGCATTTT
TRBV7-6,.,TRBJ2-7,once,CASSPRPGYEQYF,TGTGCCAGCAGCCCGAGGCCCGGTTACGAGCAGTACTTC
TRBV13,TRBD1,TRBJ2-7,.,CASSQPGTGRDEQYF,TGTGCCAGCAGCCAGCCCGGGACAGGGAGGGACGAGCAGTACTTC
TRBV3-1/TRBV3-2,TRBD2,TRBJ2-5,once,CASSPRLAGRRETQYF,TGTGCCAGCAGCCCCCGACTAGCGGGTCGCAGGGAGACCCAGTACTTC
TRBV4-1,TRBD2,TRBJ2-3,.,CASSQDRIAGHYTDTQYF,TGCGCCAGCAGCCAAGATCGAATAGCGGGGCATTACACAGATACGCAGTATTTT
TRBV7-9,.,TRBJ2-1,.,CASSPPGDSKGENEQFF,TGTGCCAGCAGCCCCCCCGGGGACTCTAAGGGGGAGAATGAGCAGTTCTTC
TRBV2,.,TRBJ1-6,.,CASRPGSASPLHF,TGTGCCAGCAGGCCAGGGTCCGCTTCACCCCTCCACTTT
TRBV6-5,.,TRBJ1-6,.,CASSYSQGANSPLHF,TGTGCCAGCAGTTACTCGCAAGGGGCGAATTCACCCCTCCACTTT
TRBV29-1,TRBD1,TRBJ1-2,.,CSGGQGYGYTF,TGCAGCGGAGGACAGGGCTATGGCTACACCTTC
TRBV2,.,TRBJ2-7,.,CASSDRDEQYF,TGTGCCAGCAGTGACCGGGACGAGCAGTACTTC
TRBV7-6,TRBD2,TRBJ2-5,.,CASSSLMRGSGETQYF,TGTGCCAGCAGCTCATTAATGCGGGGGAGTGGAGAGACCCAGTACTTC
TRBV5-6,TRBD1,TRBJ1-2,few,CASSRVDRGGGYTF,TGTGCCAGCAGCCGTGTGGACAGGGGAGGTGGCTACACCTTC
TRBV6-4,.,TRBJ2-5,.,CASSPDPSGLETQYF,TGTGCCAGCAGCCCCGATCCTTCGGGGTTGGAGACCCAGTACTTC
TRBV3-1/TRBV3-2,.,TRBJ2-7,.,CASGGTDTYEQYF,TGTGCCAGCGGGGGGACAGATACCTACGAGCAGTACTTC
TRBV14,.,TRBJ1-4,.,CASSQDLRGEKLFF,TGTGCCAGCAGCCAAGACCTACGGGGTGAAAAACTGTTTTTT
TRBV28,.,TRBJ2-5,.,CASFSGWETQYF,TGTGCCAGCTTTTCGGGGTGGGAGACCCAGTACTTC
TRBV19,TRBD2,TRBJ2-1,.,CAGRTYGGDNYNEQFF,TGTGCCGGTAGGACTTACGGGGGGGATAACTACAATGAGCAGTTCTTC
TRBV7-3,TRBD2,TRBJ2-1,.,CASSRGLGSNEQFF,TGTGCCAGCAGCCGGGGACTAGGGTCCAATGAGCAGTTCTTC
TRBV6-1,TRBD1,TRBJ1-2,.,CASSEGRGTGHGYTF,TGTGCCAGCAGTGAAGGAAGGGGGACAGGGCATGGCTACACCTTC
TRBV5-1,.,TRBJ1-6,.,CASSLATGRNSPLHF,TGCGCCAGCAGCTTGGCCACCGGCAGGAATTCACCCCTCCACTTT
TRBV24-1,.,TRBJ2-1,.,CATSRGTGGQFF,TGTGCCACTAGTCGGGGGACCGGTGGACAGTTCTTC
TRBV13,TRBD1,TRBJ1-2,.,CASSPGDRVYGYTF,TGTGCCAGCAGCCCGGGGGACAGGGTCTATGGCTACACCTTC
TRBV3-1/TRBV3-2,.,TRBJ2-5,.,CASSQVPGLGETQYF,TGTGCCAGCAGCCAAGTCCCGGGGCTTGGGGAGACCCAGTACTTC
TRBV2,.,TRBJ2-4,once,CASTLLRGLAKNIQYF,TGTGCCAGCACCCTCCTCAGGGGTCTAGCCAAAAACATTCAGTACTTC
TRBV18,TRBD1,TRBJ1-6,.,CASSITPPTGINSPLHF,TGTGCCAGCTCTATAACCCCCCCGACAGGGATTAATTCACCCCTCCACTTT
TRBV12-3/TRBV12-4,TRBD2,TRBJ2-7,.,CASSGLAEYEQYF,TGTGCCAGCAGCGGACTAGCGGAATACGAGCAGTACTTC
TRBV18,.,TRBJ1-1,.,CASSPPGTSPFF,TGTGCCAGCTCACCACCCGGGACATCCCCTTTCTTT
TRBV6-5,.,TRBJ2-1,.,CASNPGVGQQFF,TGTGCCAGCAACCCCGGGGTCGGTCAGCAGTTCTTC
TRBV5-1,TRBD1,TRBJ1-4,.,CASSPDRGGEKLFF,TGCGCCAGCAGCCCGGACAGGGGGGGTGAAAAACTGTTTTTT